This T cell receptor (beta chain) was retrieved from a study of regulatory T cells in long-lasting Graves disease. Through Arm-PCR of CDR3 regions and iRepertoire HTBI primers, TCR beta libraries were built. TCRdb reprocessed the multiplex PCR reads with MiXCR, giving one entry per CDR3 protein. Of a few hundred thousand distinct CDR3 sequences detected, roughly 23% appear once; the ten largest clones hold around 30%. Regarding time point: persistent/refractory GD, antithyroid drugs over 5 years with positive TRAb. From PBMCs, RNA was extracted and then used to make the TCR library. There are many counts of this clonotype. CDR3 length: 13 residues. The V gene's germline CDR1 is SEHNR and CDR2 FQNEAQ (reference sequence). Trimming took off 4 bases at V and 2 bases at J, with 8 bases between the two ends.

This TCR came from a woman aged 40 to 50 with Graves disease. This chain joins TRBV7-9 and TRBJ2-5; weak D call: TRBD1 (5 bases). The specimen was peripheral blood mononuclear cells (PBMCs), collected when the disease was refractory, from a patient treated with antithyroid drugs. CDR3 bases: TGTGCCAGCAGCTCCAACAGGCAAGAGACCCAGTACTTC. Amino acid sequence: CASSSNRQETQYF.